The TCR beta chain described here comes from a study of neoadjuvant anti-PD-1 for oral cavity cancer. The CDR3 contains 16 residues. Germline V gene data show CDR1 as PRHDT and CDR2 as FYEKMQ (reference sequence). The germline V and J ends were trimmed by 5 bases and 6 bases, with 21 bases remaining between them. Time point noted: after neoadjuvant nivolumab, at surgical resection. Two replicates per tumor sample, mostly from 4.8 ug of genomic DNA. The table came from immunoSEQ multiplex PCR; TCRdb's copy has only in-frame clones and leaves some out. The profile covers roughly 25,000 clones, with roughly a quarter appearing a single time and roughly a sixth taken by the ten largest.

The sequence came from a person between 40 and 85 years old with oral cavity squamous cell carcinoma. The chain is built from TRBV13 and TRBJ2-3; a possible D gene is TRBD1 (6 bases). Sequenced material: tumor tissue, taken after nivolumab (anti-PD-1) treatment. CDR3 sequence reads: CASSAPYRDGVDTQYF. The CDR3 bases are TGTGCCAGCAGCGCCCCATACAGGGATGGTGTGGATACGCAGTATTTT.